These 20 T cell receptor beta chains share one sample of origin, sequenced in a study of blood T cell repertoires in COVID-19. The data were produced by immunoSEQ multiplex PCR, yet TCRdb's version contains in-frame clones alone and is incomplete. The sample lists 60,000 to 95,000 clones, roughly 70% occurring once. Material: peripheral blood. The receptor source for this set is a human donor with acute or convalescent COVID-19. The donor label of this sample is uncertain.

This chain links TRBV30 with TRBJ1-6; TRBD1 is a possible D gene (5 bases). Germline lookup yields CDR1 GTSNPN and CDR2 SVGIG (reference sequence). Trimming shortened V by 1 base and J by 4 bases, and 5 bases separated the two germline ends. The CDR3 contains 13 residues. CDR3 loop: CAWSAGYNSPLHF. CDR3 coding DNA: TGTGCCTGGAGTGCAGGGTATAATTCACCCCTCCACTTT.

This chain joins TRBV18 and TRBJ2-5; 8 positions match TRBD2. Germline values: CDR1 KGHSH, CDR2 LQKENI. V gave up 3 bases and J gave up 4 bases; unmatched junction bases: 7. The CDR3 consists of 15 residues. As DNA, the CDR3 is TGTGCCAGCTCACCTCGGGAGGGGAAACGAGAGACCCAGTACTTC. It is translated as CASSPREGKRETQYF.

V and J are TRBV7-3 and TRBJ2-3; 7 nucleotides match TRBD2. In germline, CDR1 is SGHTA, CDR2 FQGTGA. This CDR3 is built from 14 residues. V gave up 5 bases and J gave up 5 bases; unmatched junction bases: 7. The CDR3 DNA is TGTGCCAGCAGCACTCCCGGCGGGGGAGATACGCAGTATTTT. Protein product: CASSTPGGGDTQYF.

The rearrangement uses TRBV19 and TRBJ1-1, with D uncertain. V was cut by 5 bases and J by 2 bases, with 12 bases left in between. The CDR3 runs 14 residues. Germline V gene lookup returns CDR1 LNHDA and CDR2 SQIVND (reference sequence). The CDR3 sequence is CASSPSAGNTEAFF. In DNA, the CDR3 is TGTGCCAGTAGTCCGTCCGCGGGTAACACTGAAGCTTTCTTT.

The V gene is TRBV30, the J gene TRBJ2-3; 8 nucleotides line up with TRBD2. V was clipped by 2 bases and J by 6 bases; unmatched bases: 4. Germline loops: CDR1 GTSNPN, CDR2 SVGIG (reference sequence). The CDR3 is made up of 13 amino acids. The CDR3 bases are TGTGCCTGGAGTCCAGCGGGAGTGGATACGCAGTATTTT. Translation: CAWSPAGVDTQYF.

This clone was seen a handful of times. The chain employs TRBV7-7 and TRBJ2-2; the D is unclear. The CDR3 runs to 13 residues. CDR1 and CDR2 (germline): SSHAT, FNYEAQ (reference sequence). Trimming took 2 bases from V and 4 from J, leaving 5 bases between them. CDR3 nucleotide sequence: TGTGCCAGCAGCTTATCAATCACCGGGGAGCTGTTTTTT. It codes for CASSLSITGELFF.

This clone has more than one count but fewer than ten. The chain is built from TRBV7-8 and TRBJ1-3; D gene uncertain. The CDR3 runs 16 residues. CDR1 is SGHVS and CDR2 is FQNEAQ in the germline V gene. The V and J ends lost 5 bases and 0 bases respectively, with 14 bases between them. This chain's CDR3 is CASSPFQSPSGNTIYF. DNA of the CDR3: TGTGCCAGCAGCCCGTTCCAGTCTCCCTCTGGAAACACCATATATTTT.

CDR3 DNA: TGTGCTAGTGGTTTGCTCACCGGGGTACAGGGGATAGAGACCCAGTACTTC. Protein: CASGLLTGVQGIETQYF. V usage is TRBV12-5 and J usage is TRBJ2-5, with 7 bases that match TRBD1. Trimming removed 2 bases from V and 4 bases from J; junction bases left unmatched: 13. Germline V gene sequence: CDR1 LGHNT, CDR2 FRNRAP. The CDR3 has 17 residues.

The chain employs TRBV6-5 and TRBJ2-7, with TRBD1 matching 7 bases. This CDR3 contains 14 residues. V lost 7 bases to trimming and J lost 5 bases; unmatched junction nucleotides: 11. Germline CDR1 is MNHEY and CDR2 is SVGAGI. CDR3 DNA: TGTGCCAGCACGAGAGACAGGGTAAGGGACGAGCAGTACTTC. Translating gives CASTRDRVRDEQYF.

This chain uses TRBV5-5 with TRBJ1-1; D possibly corresponds to TRBD1 (5 bases). The CDR3 extends over 18 amino acids. V lost 0 bases and J lost 1, with 19 bases in between. Per the germline V gene, CDR1 is SGHKS and CDR2 is YYEKEE (reference sequence). DNA of the CDR3: TGTGCCAGCAGCTTGGGTCAGGGAAGGGTTATCGGGAACACTGAAGCTTTCTTT. Amino acid sequence: CASSLGQGRVIGNTEAFF. The variable domain in full, with the rest retrieved from reference TRBV5-5 and TRBJ1-1, is DAGVTQSPTHLIKTRGQQVTLRCSPISGHKSVSWYQQVLGQGPQFIFQYYEKEERGRGNFPDRFSARQFPNYSSELNVNALLLGDSALYLCASSLGQGRVIGNTEAFFGQGTRLTVV.

This sequence joins TRBV10-3 and TRBJ1-2; D may be TRBD1 (5 bases). This CDR3 spans 13 amino acids. CDR1 is ENHRY, CDR2 SYGVKD, per germline. The V and J ends lost 2 bases and 4 bases respectively, with 8 bases between them. The chain's CDR3 is CAISERTPYGYTF. The DNA for the CDR3 is TGTGCCATCAGTGAGAGGACACCCTATGGCTACACCTTC.

The genes are TRBV5-1 and TRBJ1-1, with 11 bases that match TRBD1. Germline CDR1 reads SGHRS; CDR2 reads YFSETQ. With V trimmed by 4 bases and J by 4 bases, 3 bases remained unmatched. This CDR3 spans 14 amino acids. CDR3 amino acids: CASSTGTGGTEAFF. The DNA of the CDR3 is TGCGCCAGCAGCACCGGGACAGGGGGCACTGAAGCTTTCTTT.

This clone was observed a single time. The rearrangement uses TRBV11-2 and TRBJ2-5, with 11 bases aligning to TRBD2. CDR3 length: 14 residues. Germline lookup yields CDR1 SGHAT and CDR2 FQNNGV. The J segment lost 11 bases and the V segment lost 0 bases, leaving 5 bases of the junction unmatched. The DNA of the CDR3 is TGTGCCAGCAGCTTAGACGCTAGCGGGGGGTCACAGTACTTC. Encoded protein: CASSLDASGGSQYF.

V gene TRBV7-6 combines with J gene TRBJ2-2, with D possibly TRBD2 on 6 matching bases. The germline V gene has CDR1 SGHVS and CDR2 FNYEAQ. The CDR3 runs to 16 residues. V was cut by 5 bases and J by 5 bases, with 18 bases left in between. As DNA, the CDR3 is TGTGCCAGCAGCCCATCTCCCGGGAGCGGTACCGGGGAGCTGTTTTTT. It is translated as CASSPSPGSGTGELFF. Variable domain in full (rest from reference TRBV7-6 and TRBJ2-2): GAGVSQSPRYKVTKRGQDVALRCDPISGHVSLYWYRQALGQGPEFLTYFNYEAQQDKSGLPNDRFSAERPEGSISTLTIQRTEQRDSAMYRCASSPSPGSGTGELFFGEGSRLTVL.

This chain links TRBV14 with TRBJ2-1, with unresolved D. The CDR3 loop spans 13 amino acids. V lost 4 bases and J 4 bases, leaving 8 bases between the germline ends. In germline, CDR1 is SGHDN, CDR2 FVKESK. In nucleotides, the CDR3 is TGTGCCAGCAGCCCCCCTTCTTACAATGAGCAGTTCTTC. It specifies CASSPPSYNEQFF.

The chain links TRBV29-1 to TRBJ2-7, with 9 bases that match TRBD1. CDR3 size: 14 residues. CDR1 is SQVTM, CDR2 ANQGSEA, per germline. This CDR3 reads CRDPKGQGSYEQYV. DNA for the CDR3: TGCAGGGATCCCAAGGGACAGGGATCCTACGAGCAGTACGTC.

The chain employs TRBV28 and TRBJ2-7; D perhaps matches TRBD1 (5 bases). CDR3 size: 14 residues. Deletions cut 6 bases from V and 3 bases from J, with 15 bases between. The germline V gene encodes CDR1 MDHEN and CDR2 SYDVKM. In nucleotides, the CDR3 is TGTGCCAGCAGCCTCCGCCCCAGGGTCTACGAGCAGTACGTC. Amino acids: CASSLRPRVYEQYV.

The rearrangement links TRBV3-1 (or the pseudogene TRBV3-2) to TRBJ1-2; 9 nucleotides match TRBD1. CDR1 and CDR2 (germline): LGHDT, YNNKEL (reference sequence). The length of the CDR3 is 14 residues. The V and J ends lost 1 base and 8 bases, in that order; junction bases with no gene match: 5. In DNA form, the CDR3 reads TGTGCCAGCAGCCAAGGCCGGGACAGGGACGGCTACACCTTC. Protein sequence: CASSQGRDRDGYTF.

This clone occurred a few times. This chain links TRBV30 with TRBJ2-1; 10 nucleotides align to TRBD2. Germline loops: CDR1 GTSNPN, CDR2 SVGIG (reference sequence). CDR3 size: 15 residues. V lost 4 bases and J lost 3; bases outside the gene matches: 6. The CDR3 DNA follows: TGTGCCTGGATTGTTTTAGCGGGGGGCTACAATGAGCAGTTCTTC. This codes for CAWIVLAGGYNEQFF.

The chain is built from TRBV19 and TRBJ2-3; possibly TRBD1 for D (5 bases). CDR1 is LNHDA, CDR2 SQIVND, per germline (reference sequence). V gave up 3 bases and J gave up 1 base, with 14 bases separating them. This CDR3 is built from 16 residues. The CDR3 protein is CASSMGRAFGTDTQYF. In nucleotides, the CDR3 is TGTGCCAGTAGTATGGGCAGGGCGTTCGGCACAGATACGCAGTATTTT.